Sequencing of this T cell receptor (beta chain) was carried out in a study of blood T cell repertoires in COVID-19. The repertoire was sequenced with immunoSEQ multiplex PCR; TCRdb's copy has only in-frame clones and lacks some. The data show fewer than 250,000 clones, about four fifths seen once. The V gene's germline CDR1 is SGHNT and CDR2 YYREEE (reference sequence). The CDR3 extends over 14 amino acids. Trimming cost V 4 bases and J 5 bases, with 12 bases left between them. V usage is TRBV5-4 and J usage is TRBJ1-4; TRBD1 is a possible D gene (5 bases). Sequencing used peripheral blood. This receptor was obtained from a man in his sixties with acute or convalescent COVID-19. The CDR3 loop is CASSGSGGNEKLFF. CDR3 nucleotides: TGTGCCAGCAGCGGGTCGGGGGGGAATGAAAAACTGTTTTTT.